This TCR beta chain was sequenced in a study of T-cell memory formation after mild COVID-19. Background on the study: Largely donor-specific sequence clusters came from two donors.

Notes on the study in general: Clones that shrank (day 15 to 85) were balanced CD4/CD8, whereas later expanders leaned CD4+. Contracting CD4+ clones sat mainly in CM and EM; CD8+ in EMRA.

5'RACE, which relied on constant-segment primers, yielded TCR alpha and TCR beta cDNA libraries carrying sample barcodes and UMIs. TCRdb called the 5' RACE reads again in MiXCR, with one record for every CDR3 protein. Here the sample spans around 450,000 distinct CDR3 sequences, 15% to 25% being singletons. The V gene's germline CDR1 is DFQATT and CDR2 SNEGSKA (reference sequence). This CDR3 contains 12 residues. The trim removed 3 bases at V and 2 bases at J, leaving 0 bases unmatched. Only a few counts were recorded for this clonotype. What it binds is not known. Sequenced sample: PBMCs or a T cell subset sorted from them (not recorded which). This receptor was obtained from an adult woman who had mild COVID-19 (a few samples of this study predate the infection). Cell type and time point are not known. This rearrangement joins TRBV20-1 to TRBJ2-7; 8 nucleotides line up with TRBD2. The CDR3 reads CSASGGAYEQYF. In DNA, the CDR3 is TGCAGTGCTAGCGGGGGGGCCTACGAGCAGTACTTC.